This record covers a single TCR beta chain. Its antigen is undetermined. Researchers ran the PCR with 60 Vbeta and 13 Jbeta primers. Profiled with immunoSEQ multiplex PCR; TCRdb holds only in-frame clones, not every one. This sample has roughly 280,000 clones, with under 80% found just once. The sample originates from a study of cytomegalovirus exposure and HLA in healthy donors. Study results and limitations: In a later analysis, CMV-associated beta chains were mostly HLA-associated, it appeared.

The V segment lost 0 bases and the J segment 4 bases; nucleotides outside the gene matches: 7. Germline-derived CDR1 and CDR2 are SGHRS and YFSETQ. The CDR3 has 16 residues. This chain links TRBV5-1 with TRBJ2-5; TRBD1 aligns across 9 bases. The sequenced material came from PBMCs. The TCR was taken from a female donor in good health and CMV-seronegative. The CDR3 coding sequence is TGCGCCAGCAGCTTGGCGACAGGGGGTGCTTCAGAGACCCAGTACTTC. Translated, it gives CASSLATGGASETQYF.